A single sample gave rise to the 13 T cell receptor beta chains below, sequenced in a study of cytomegalovirus exposure and HLA in healthy donors. 60 Vbeta and 13 Jbeta primers were used in PCR. Profiling relied on immunoSEQ multiplex PCR, and the TCRdb table lists in-frame clones only, not all of them. Among some 130,000 clones, around three quarters were seen once, and the ten largest hold around 2.7%. The sequenced sample consisted of PBMCs. The receptors come from a woman aged 55-70 years in good health and CMV-seropositive.

A note on this clone: The sample has other DNA sequences that encode this CDR3 too. This chain joins TRBV7-9 and TRBJ1-6; 8 nucleotides line up with TRBD1. CDR3 size: 17 residues. V lost 5 bases to trimming and J lost 2 bases; unmatched junction nucleotides: 8. Germline CDR1 SEHNR, CDR2 FQNEAQ (reference sequence). The CDR3 DNA sequence: TGTGCCAGCAGCCCGGGACAGGACGAGCCCTATAATTCACCCCTCCACTTT. It is translated as CASSPGQDEPYNSPLHF.

The V call is TRBV5-8, the J call TRBJ1-5; TRBD1 aligns across 8 bases. This CDR3 spans 13 amino acids. The germline V gene has CDR1 SGHTS and CDR2 YDEGEE. V lost 3 bases and J lost 9; bases outside the gene matches: 5. CDR3 nucleotides: TGTGCCAGCAGCTGGACAGGGCAAGGGCCCCAGCATTTT. It is translated as CASSWTGQGPQHF.

The chain uses TRBV5-4 and TRBJ2-3, with 12 bases matching TRBD2. The V gene end was trimmed by 0 bases and the J gene end by 3 bases; junction bases not matched to a gene: 11. The CDR3 extends over 19 amino acids. The germline V gene has CDR1 SGHNT and CDR2 YYREEE (reference sequence). CDR3 residues: CASSLAPSGLAGRTDTQYF. The CDR3 DNA reads as TGTGCCAGCAGCTTGGCCCCCTCGGGACTAGCGGGTAGGACAGATACGCAGTATTTT.

In this sample, this clone turned up a few times. The chain combines TRBV2 with TRBJ2-3; D perhaps matches TRBD2 (5 bases). Trimming stripped 8 bases from V and 2 bases from J, with 5 bases between. The CDR3 spans 11 residues. The germline CDR1 and CDR2 sequences are SNHLY and FYNNEI. The CDR3 region has the DNA TGTGCCAGCGGACTCACAGATACGCAGTATTTT. This sequence encodes CASGLTDTQYF.

The rearrangement links TRBV4-2 to TRBJ2-1, with 10 bases fitting TRBD2. The CDR3 runs to 16 residues. In germline, CDR1 is LGHNA, CDR2 YNFKEQ. V shed 0 bases and J 7 bases; nucleotides not matched to a gene: 6. CDR3 coding DNA: TGTGCCAGCAGCCAAGATACGGGAGCGGGGGGGAATGAGCAGTTCTTC. The encoded protein is CASSQDTGAGGNEQFF.

The chain recombines TRBV6-5 with TRBJ1-4; 7 nucleotides line up with TRBD1. The germline CDR1 and CDR2 sequences are MNHEY and SVGAGI. This CDR3 has 16 amino acids. V trimming: 0 bases; J trimming: 1 base; junction bases outside the gene matches: 2. The CDR3 DNA follows: TGTGCCAGCAGTTACTCTTGGACAGGAACTAATGAAAAACTGTTTTTT. It translates to CASSYSWTGTNEKLFF.

Sample share makes this clone medium-sized. The chain combines TRBV4-1 with TRBJ2-7; 8 bases map to TRBD1. This CDR3 region has 16 residues. Germline lookup yields CDR1 MGHRA and CDR2 YSYEKL. V lost 0 bases and J lost 3; bases outside the gene matches: 7. The CDR3 region has the DNA TGCGCCAGCAGCCAAGAATTAGGGACAGGTTACTACGAGCAGTACTTC. Encoded protein: CASSQELGTGYYEQYF.

V and J are TRBV19 and TRBJ1-3, with a possible D match to TRBD1 (5 bases). The CDR3 runs to 11 residues. From germline, CDR1 is LNHDA and CDR2 SQIVND (reference sequence). The CDR3 protein is CAAGTGNTIYF. The DNA of the CDR3 is TGTGCTGCAGGGACTGGAAACACCATATATTTT.

This chain connects TRBV7-3 to TRBJ2-5; 7 nucleotides agree with TRBD1. In germline, CDR1 is SGHTA, CDR2 FQGTGA. With V trimmed by 5 bases and J by 3 bases, 9 bases remained unmatched. The CDR3 is 15 residues long. CDR3 region: CASSPGPTGKETQYF. The CDR3 nucleotides are TGTGCCAGCAGCCCCGGCCCGACAGGGAAAGAGACCCAGTACTTC.

The chain carries TRBV7-3 and TRBJ2-1; 10 nucleotides agree with TRBD2. The V and J ends lost 4 bases and 6 bases, in that order; junction bases with no gene match: 6. CDR1 and CDR2 (germline): SGHTA, FQGTGA. There are 15 residues in the CDR3. The CDR3 sequence: CASSSQRGGLNEQFF. CDR3 sequence (DNA): TGTGCCAGCAGCTCTCAGCGGGGGGGACTCAATGAGCAGTTCTTC.

The chain carries TRBV29-1 and TRBJ2-3, with D tentatively TRBD2 (6 bases). This CDR3 comprises 13 residues. Trimming took 3 bases from V and 2 from J, leaving 9 bases between them. CDR1 SQVTM and CDR2 ANQGSEA come from the germline V gene. The CDR3 DNA sequence: TGCAGCGTTGAGTGGGGGGTCACAGATACGCAGTATTTT. The encoded protein is CSVEWGVTDTQYF.

This clone occurred a few times. The chain couples TRBV4-2 to TRBJ1-2; TRBD1 is a possible D gene (6 bases). Germline CDR1 is LGHNA and CDR2 is YNFKEQ. Trimming stripped 2 bases from V and 14 bases from J, with 18 bases between. This CDR3 contains 13 residues. CDR3 amino acids: CASSQSRGGPTTF. The CDR3 DNA reads as TGTGCCAGCAGCCAATCCAGGGGTGGTCCCACGACCTTC.

J is TRBJ2-7 and V is TRBV2, with 7 nucleotides matching TRBD1. J lost 2 bases, V lost 7 bases, and 8 bases had no gene match. CDR1 is SNHLY and CDR2 is FYNNEI in the germline V gene. The CDR3 covers 14 residues. CDR3 nucleotides: TGTGCCAGCATTAAACCACAGGGGACCTACGAGCAGTACTTC. It specifies CASIKPQGTYEQYF.